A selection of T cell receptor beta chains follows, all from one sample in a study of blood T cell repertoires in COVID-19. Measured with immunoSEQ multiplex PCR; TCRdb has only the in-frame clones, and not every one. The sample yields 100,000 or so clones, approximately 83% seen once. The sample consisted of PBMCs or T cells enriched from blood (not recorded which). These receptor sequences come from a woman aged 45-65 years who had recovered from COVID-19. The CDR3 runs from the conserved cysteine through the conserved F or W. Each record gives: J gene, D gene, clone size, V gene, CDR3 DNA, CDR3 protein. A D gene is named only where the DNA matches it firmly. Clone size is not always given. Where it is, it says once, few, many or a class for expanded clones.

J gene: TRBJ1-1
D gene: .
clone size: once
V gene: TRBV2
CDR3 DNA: TGTGCCAGCAATCCAATGAACACTGAAGCTTTCTTT
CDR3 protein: CASNPMNTEAFF

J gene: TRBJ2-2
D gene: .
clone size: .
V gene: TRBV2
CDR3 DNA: TGTGCCTACTTGGCCGGGGAGCTGTTTTTT
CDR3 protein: CAYLAGELFF

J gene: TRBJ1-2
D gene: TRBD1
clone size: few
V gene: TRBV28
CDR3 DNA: TGTGCCAGCAGCCAGACAGGGGCTAACTATGGCTACACCTTC
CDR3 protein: CASSQTGANYGYTF

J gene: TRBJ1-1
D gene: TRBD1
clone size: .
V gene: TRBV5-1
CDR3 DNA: TGCGCCAGCAGCCGAAGGACAGGGGGCGCGGTAGGGAACACTGAAGCTTTCTTT
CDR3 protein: CASSRRTGGAVGNTEAFF

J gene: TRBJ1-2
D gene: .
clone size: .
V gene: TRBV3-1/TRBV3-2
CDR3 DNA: TGTGCCAGCAGCCAAACCCAGACAGCTAACTATGGCTACACCTTC
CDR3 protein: CASSQTQTANYGYTF

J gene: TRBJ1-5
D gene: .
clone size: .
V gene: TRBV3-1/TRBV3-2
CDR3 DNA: TGTGCCAGCAGCTTCCACTCCGACGGGGATCAGCCCCAGCATTTT
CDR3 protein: CASSFHSDGDQPQHF

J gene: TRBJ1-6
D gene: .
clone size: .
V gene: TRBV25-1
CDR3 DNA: TGTGCCAGCAGTGGGGACGGGAGGAATTCACCCCTCCACTTT
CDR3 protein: CASSGDGRNSPLHF

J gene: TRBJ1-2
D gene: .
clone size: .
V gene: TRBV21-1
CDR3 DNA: TGTGCCAGCAGTGGACAGGGGGCTCACTATGGCTACACCTTC
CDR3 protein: CASSGQGAHYGYTF

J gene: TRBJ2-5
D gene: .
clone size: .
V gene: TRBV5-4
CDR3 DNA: TGTGCCAGCAGCCCCGGGACACAGGAAGAGACCCAGTACTTC
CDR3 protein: CASSPGTQEETQYF

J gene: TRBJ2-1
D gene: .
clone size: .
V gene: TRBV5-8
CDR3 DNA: TGTGCCAGCAGCTTTTGGGCAGGGGGGACCTACAATGAGCAGTTCTTC
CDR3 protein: CASSFWAGGTYNEQFF

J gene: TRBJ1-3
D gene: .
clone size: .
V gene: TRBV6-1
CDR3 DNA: TGTGCCAGCAGTGAAGCGCTTCTGGGGGGTGGAAACACCATATATTTT
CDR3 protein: CASSEALLGGGNTIYF

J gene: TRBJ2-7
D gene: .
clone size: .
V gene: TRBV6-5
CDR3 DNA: TGTGCCAGCAGGCATCTTACAGTCTCTGCCTACGAGCAGTACTTC
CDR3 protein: CASRHLTVSAYEQYF

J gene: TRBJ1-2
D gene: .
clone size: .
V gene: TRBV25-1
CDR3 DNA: TGTGCCAGCAGTGAAGAACAGCTCTATTATGGCTACACCTTC
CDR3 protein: CASSEEQLYYGYTF

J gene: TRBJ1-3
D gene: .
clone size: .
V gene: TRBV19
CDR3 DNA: TGTGCCAGTAGTATCGCTGGGGGCGCGGCTGGAAACACCATATATTTT
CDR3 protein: CASSIAGGAAGNTIYF

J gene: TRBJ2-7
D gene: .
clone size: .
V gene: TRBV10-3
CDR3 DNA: TGTGCCATCAGTGGGGGGGTCTACGAGCAGTACTTC
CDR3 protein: CAISGGVYEQYF

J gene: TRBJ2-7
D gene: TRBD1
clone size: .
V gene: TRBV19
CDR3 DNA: TGTGCCAGTAGTATTCGGGACAGGGTTCACGAGCAGTACTTC
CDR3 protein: CASSIRDRVHEQYF

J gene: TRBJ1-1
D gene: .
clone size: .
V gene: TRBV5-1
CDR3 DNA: TGCGCCAGCAGCTTCAGTTCCGGGACTCGGAAGACTGAAGCTTTCTTT
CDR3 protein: CASSFSSGTRKTEAFF

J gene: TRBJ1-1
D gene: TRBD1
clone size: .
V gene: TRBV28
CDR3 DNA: TGTGCCAGCAGTTTCGGAGCGACAGGGGGGAACACTGAAGCTTTCTTT
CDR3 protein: CASSFGATGGNTEAFF

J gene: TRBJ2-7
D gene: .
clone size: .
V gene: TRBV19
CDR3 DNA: TGTGCCAGTAGATCTACAGGGTCGGCCCTCTACGAGCAGTACTTC
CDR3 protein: CASRSTGSALYEQYF

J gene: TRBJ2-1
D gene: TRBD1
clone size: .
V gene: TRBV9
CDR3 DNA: TGTGCCAGCAGCGTAGTGGGGACAGCTTACAATGAGCAGTTCTTC
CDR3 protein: CASSVVGTAYNEQFF

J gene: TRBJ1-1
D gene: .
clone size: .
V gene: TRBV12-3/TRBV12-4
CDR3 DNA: TGTGCCAGCAGCCTCGGGGGAAACACTGAAGCTTTCTTT
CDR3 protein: CASSLGGNTEAFF

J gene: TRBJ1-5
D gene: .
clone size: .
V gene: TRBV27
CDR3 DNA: TGTGCCAGCAGTTTATCGCAAAAACTTCAGGTAACACTTAGCAATCAGCCCCAGCATTTT
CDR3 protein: CASSLSQKLQVTLSNQPQHF

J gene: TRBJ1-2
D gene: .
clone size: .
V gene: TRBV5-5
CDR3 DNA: TGTGCCAGCAGCTTGGGTTCAGGGGTTAACTATGGCTACACCTTC
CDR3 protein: CASSLGSGVNYGYTF

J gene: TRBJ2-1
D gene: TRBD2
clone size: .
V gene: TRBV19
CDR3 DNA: TGTGCCAGTAGTATCTCTTCAGGGCTAGCGGGGGGATCGAATGAGCAGTTCTTC
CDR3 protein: CASSISSGLAGGSNEQFF

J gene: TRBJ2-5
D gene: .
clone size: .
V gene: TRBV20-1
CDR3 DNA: TGCAGTGCTTTCCCCGTGGAGACCCAGTACTTC
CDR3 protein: CSAFPVETQYF

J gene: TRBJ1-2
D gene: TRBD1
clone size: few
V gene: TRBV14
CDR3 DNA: TGTGCCAGCAGCACAATGCAGGGGGGCTATGGCTACACCTTC
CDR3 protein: CASSTMQGGYGYTF

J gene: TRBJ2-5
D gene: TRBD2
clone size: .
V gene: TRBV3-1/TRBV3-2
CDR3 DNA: TGTGCCAGCAGCCGCAGCGGGGGCCAAGAGACCCAGTACTTC
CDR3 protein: CASSRSGGQETQYF

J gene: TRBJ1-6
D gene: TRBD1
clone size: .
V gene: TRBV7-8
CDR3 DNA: TGTGCCAGCAGCTTTGTACCGGGACAGGGAAGCTCCTATAATTCACCCCTCCACTTT
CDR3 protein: CASSFVPGQGSSYNSPLHF

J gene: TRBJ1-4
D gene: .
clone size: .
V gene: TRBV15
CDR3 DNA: TGTGCCACCAGCCCTCGACAGGCGAAGAATGAAAAACTGTTTTTT
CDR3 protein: CATSPRQAKNEKLFF

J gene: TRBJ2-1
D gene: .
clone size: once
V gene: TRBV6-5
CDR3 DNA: TGTGCCAGCAGTTACGGGGAGGTACCGTACAATGAGCAGTTCTTC
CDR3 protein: CASSYGEVPYNEQFF

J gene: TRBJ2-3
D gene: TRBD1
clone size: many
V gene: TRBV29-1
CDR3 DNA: TGCAGCGTTGAAGACAGGGGGCCAGATACGCAGTATTTT
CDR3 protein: CSVEDRGPDTQYF

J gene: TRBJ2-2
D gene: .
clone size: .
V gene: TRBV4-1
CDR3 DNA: TGCGCCAGCAGCCCCGGTGTTGGCGGGGAGCTGTTTTTT
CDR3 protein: CASSPGVGGELFF

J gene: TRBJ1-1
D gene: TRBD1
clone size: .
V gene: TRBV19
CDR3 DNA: TGTGCCAGTAGTATCCGGGACAGTGGGTTAGAAGCTTTCTTT
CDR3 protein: CASSIRDSGLEAFF

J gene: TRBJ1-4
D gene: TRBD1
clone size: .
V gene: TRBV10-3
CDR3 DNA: TGTGCCACCCGCCCTACAGGGGGCAGAGAAAAACTGTTTTTT
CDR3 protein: CATRPTGGREKLFF

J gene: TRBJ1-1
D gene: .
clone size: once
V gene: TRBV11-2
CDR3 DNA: TGTGCCAGCAGCTTAAGTTGGCGTGGACAATTCAATCGAGTCACTGAAGCTTTCTTT
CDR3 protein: CASSLSWRGQFNRVTEAFF

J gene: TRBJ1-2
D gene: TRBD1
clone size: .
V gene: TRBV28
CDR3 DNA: TGTGCCAGCAGTTTATCAGGGGGCACGGACTACACCTTC
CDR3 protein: CASSLSGGTDYTF

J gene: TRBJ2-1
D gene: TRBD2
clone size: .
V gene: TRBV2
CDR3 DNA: TGTGCCAGCACTTTAGCGGGAGCCGGTAATGAGCAGTTCTTC
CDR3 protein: CASTLAGAGNEQFF

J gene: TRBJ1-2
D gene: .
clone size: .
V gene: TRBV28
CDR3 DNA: TGTGCCAGCGCAACATCGGGGGGCAGGATCTATGGCTACACCTTC
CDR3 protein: CASATSGGRIYGYTF

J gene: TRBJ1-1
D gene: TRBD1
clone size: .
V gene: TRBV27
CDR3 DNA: TGTGCCAGCACCAACAGGGGGAACACTGAAGCTTTCTTT
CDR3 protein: CASTNRGNTEAFF

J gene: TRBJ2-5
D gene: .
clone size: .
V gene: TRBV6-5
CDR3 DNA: TGTGCCAGCAGTTCTAACAGGGTTGGTCAGACCCAGTACTTC
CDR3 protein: CASSSNRVGQTQYF

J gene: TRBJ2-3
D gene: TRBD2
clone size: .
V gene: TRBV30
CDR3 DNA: TGTGCCTGGAGTGGGGTAGCGGGAAAAGGAGATACGCAGTATTTT
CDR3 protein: CAWSGVAGKGDTQYF

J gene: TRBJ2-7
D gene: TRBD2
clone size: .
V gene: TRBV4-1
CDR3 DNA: TGCGCCAGCAGCCAATTTAGCGGGACCAACTACGAGCAGTACTTC
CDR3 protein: CASSQFSGTNYEQYF

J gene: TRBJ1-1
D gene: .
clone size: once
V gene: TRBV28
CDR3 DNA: TGTGCCAGCAGCCCCGTAAAGAACACTGAAGCTTTCTTT
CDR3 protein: CASSPVKNTEAFF

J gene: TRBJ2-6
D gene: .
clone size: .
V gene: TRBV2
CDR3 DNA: TGTGCCAGCAGTGGGACTGTTACTGGGGCCAACGTCCTGACTTTC
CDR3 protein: CASSGTVTGANVLTF

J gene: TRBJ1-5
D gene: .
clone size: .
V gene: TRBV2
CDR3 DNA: TGTGCCAGCAGTTATGACAGATACAATAGCAATCAGCCCCAGCATTTT
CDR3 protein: CASSYDRYNSNQPQHF

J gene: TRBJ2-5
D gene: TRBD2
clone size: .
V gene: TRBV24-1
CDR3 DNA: TGTGCCACCTCGGGACTAGCGGACCGTGCGAGGGGTGAGACCCAGTACTTC
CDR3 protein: CATSGLADRARGETQYF

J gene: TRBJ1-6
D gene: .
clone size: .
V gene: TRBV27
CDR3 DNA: TGTGCCAGCAGTTTCTCGTTAGCTTCACCCCTCCACTTT
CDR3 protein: CASSFSLASPLHF

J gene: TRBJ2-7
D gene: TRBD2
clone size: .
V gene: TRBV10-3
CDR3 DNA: TGTGCCATCAGACAGACTAGCGGGAGCGTCTACGAGCAGTACTTC
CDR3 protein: CAIRQTSGSVYEQYF

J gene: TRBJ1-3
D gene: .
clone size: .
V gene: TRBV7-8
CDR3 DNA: TGTGCCAGCAGCTTAGTAGGGGCCACCATATATTTT
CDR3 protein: CASSLVGATIYF

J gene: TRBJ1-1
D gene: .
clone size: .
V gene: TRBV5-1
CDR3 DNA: TGCGCCAGCAGCTTGGTACCGACCGCGCCGGGGGGAGGGACTGAAGCTTTCTTT
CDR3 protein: CASSLVPTAPGGGTEAFF